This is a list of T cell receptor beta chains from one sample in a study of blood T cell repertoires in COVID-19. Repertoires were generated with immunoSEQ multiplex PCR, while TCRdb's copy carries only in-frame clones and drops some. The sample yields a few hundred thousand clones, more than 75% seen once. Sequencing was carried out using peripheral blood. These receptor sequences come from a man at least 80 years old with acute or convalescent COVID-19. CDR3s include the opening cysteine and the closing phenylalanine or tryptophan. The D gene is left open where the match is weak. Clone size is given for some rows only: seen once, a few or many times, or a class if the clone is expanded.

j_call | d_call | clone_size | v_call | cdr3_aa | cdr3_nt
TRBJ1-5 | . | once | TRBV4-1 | CASSQDDAGQPQHF | TGCGCCAGCAGCCAAGATGACGCGGGACAGCCCCAGCATTTT
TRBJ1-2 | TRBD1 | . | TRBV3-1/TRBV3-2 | CASSQHQDRGLGGYTF | TGTGCCAGCAGCCAACACCAGGACAGGGGGCTAGGGGGCTACACCTTC
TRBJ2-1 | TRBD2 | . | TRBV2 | CASSSGTYNEQFF | TGTGCCAGCTCTAGCGGGACCTACAATGAGCAGTTCTTC
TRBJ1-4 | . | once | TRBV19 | CASSTGDTLRANEKLFF | TGTGCCAGTAGTACCGGGGACACCTTGAGGGCTAATGAAAAACTGTTTTTT
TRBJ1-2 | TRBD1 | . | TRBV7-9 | CASSYRGTDGYTF | TGTGCCAGCAGCTACAGGGGGACGGACGGCTACACCTTC
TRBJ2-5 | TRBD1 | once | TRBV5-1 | CASSERGQGTQYF | TGCGCCAGCAGCGAGAGGGGGCAAGGGACCCAGTACTTC
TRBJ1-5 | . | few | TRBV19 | CATQGRPLNYSNQPQHF | TGTGCCACCCAGGGCCGCCCTCTGAATTATAGCAATCAGCCCCAGCATTTT
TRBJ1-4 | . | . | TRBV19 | CASTKTGSREKLFF | TGTGCCAGTACAAAAACAGGGAGTAGGGAAAAACTGTTTTTT
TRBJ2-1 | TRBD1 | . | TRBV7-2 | CASSQSDRARTYNEQFF | TGTGCCAGCAGCCAATCCGACAGGGCACGGACCTACAATGAGCAGTTCTTC
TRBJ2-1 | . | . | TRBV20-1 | CSASPNEQFF | TGCAGTGCTAGCCCTAATGAGCAGTTCTTC
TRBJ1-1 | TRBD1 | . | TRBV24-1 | CATSEPGQGKTEAFF | TGTGCCACCAGTGAGCCCGGACAGGGGAAAACTGAAGCTTTCTTT
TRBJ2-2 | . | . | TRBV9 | CASSGGLPNTGELFF | TGTGCCAGCAGCGGGGGACTTCCTAACACCGGGGAGCTGTTTTTT
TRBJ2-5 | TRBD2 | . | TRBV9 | CASSVGQRGSQETQYF | TGTGCCAGCAGCGTAGGTCAGCGGGGGAGCCAAGAGACCCAGTACTTC
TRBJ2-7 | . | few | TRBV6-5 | CASSYAGASYEQYF | TGTGCCAGCAGTTACGCGGGTGCTTCCTACGAGCAGTACTTC
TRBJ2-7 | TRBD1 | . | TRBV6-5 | CASSYLTGPRDEQYF | TGTGCCAGCAGTTACCTGACAGGGCCCAGGGACGAGCAGTACTTC
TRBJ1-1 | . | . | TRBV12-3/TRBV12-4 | CARLGVGGEAFF | TGTGCCCGCCTGGGGGTGGGGGGGGAAGCTTTCTTT
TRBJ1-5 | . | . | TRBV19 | CASTQGFNQPQHF | TGTGCCAGTACCCAGGGTTTCAATCAGCCCCAGCATTTT
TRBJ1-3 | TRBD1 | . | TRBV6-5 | CASTPGQGGNTIYF | TGTGCCAGCACCCCAGGACAGGGGGGAAACACCATATATTTT
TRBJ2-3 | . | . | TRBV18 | CASSPQLSSTDTQYF | TGTGCCAGCTCACCACAGCTGTCTAGCACAGATACGCAGTATTTT
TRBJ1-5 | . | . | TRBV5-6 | CASSERTASNQPQHF | TGTGCCAGCAGCGAGAGGACAGCTAGCAATCAGCCCCAGCATTTT
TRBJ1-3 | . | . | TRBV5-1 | CASSLDGGQGNTIYF | TGCGCCAGCAGCTTGGACGGGGGGCAAGGAAACACCATATATTTT
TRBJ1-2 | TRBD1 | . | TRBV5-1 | CASSLWTGDYGYTF | TGCGCCAGCAGCTTGTGGACAGGGGACTATGGCTACACCTTC
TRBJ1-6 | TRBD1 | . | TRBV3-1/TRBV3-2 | CASSQSLGRQGESPLHF | TGTGCCAGCAGCCAATCGTTGGGTCGGCAGGGGGAATCACCCCTCCACTTT
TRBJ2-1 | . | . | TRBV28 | CASINPRTVNYNEQFF | TGTGCCAGCATCAATCCCCGGACAGTAAATTACAATGAGCAGTTCTTC
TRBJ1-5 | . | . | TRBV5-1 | CASSLNGASNQPQHF | TGCGCCAGCAGCTTGAATGGGGCCAGCAATCAGCCCCAGCATTTT
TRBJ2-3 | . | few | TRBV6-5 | CASSLDWSTDTQYF | TGTGCCAGCAGTCTGGACTGGAGCACAGATACGCAGTATTTT
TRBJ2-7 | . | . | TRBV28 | CASTTPRVYEQYF | TGTGCCAGCACAACCCCGAGGGTTTACGAGCAGTACTTC
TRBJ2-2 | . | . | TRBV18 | CASSPRDSSTGELFF | TGTGCCAGCTCACCCCGGGACTCTTCCACCGGGGAGCTGTTTTTT
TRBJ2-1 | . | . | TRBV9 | CASSVSSAENEQFF | TGTGCCAGCAGCGTATCTTCCGCAGAAAATGAGCAGTTCTTC
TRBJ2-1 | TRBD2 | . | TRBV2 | CASSAGRDRNEQFF | TGTGCCAGCAGTGCAGGGAGGGACCGAAATGAGCAGTTCTTC
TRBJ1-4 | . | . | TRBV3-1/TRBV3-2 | CASSQFQSTNEKLFF | TGTGCCAGCAGCCAATTTCAGTCGACTAATGAAAAACTGTTTTTT
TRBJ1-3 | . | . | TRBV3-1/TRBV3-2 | CASSQGAGTGNTIYF | TGTGCCAGCAGCCAAGGGGCAGGGACTGGAAACACCATATATTTT
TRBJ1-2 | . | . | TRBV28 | CASSSQGNYGYTF | TGTGCCAGCAGTTCTCAGGGGAACTATGGCTACACCTTC
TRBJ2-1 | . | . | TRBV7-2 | CASSPSIKGEQFF | TGTGCCAGCAGCCCCTCTATAAAGGGGGAGCAGTTCTTC
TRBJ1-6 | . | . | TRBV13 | CASSSYRNSPLHF | TGTGCCAGCAGCTCATACAGAAATTCACCCCTCCACTTT
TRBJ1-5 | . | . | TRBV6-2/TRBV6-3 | CASRPNGQFRQPQHF | TGTGCCAGCAGGCCTAACGGACAGTTCCGTCAGCCCCAGCATTTT
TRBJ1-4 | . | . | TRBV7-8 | CASSPPRGEKLFF | TGTGCCAGCAGCCCACCTAGGGGGGAAAAACTGTTTTTT
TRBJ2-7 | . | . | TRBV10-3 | CAIGAVSTYEQYF | TGTGCCATCGGGGCCGTCTCCACCTACGAGCAGTACTTC
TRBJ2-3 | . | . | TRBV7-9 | CASSSIGTDTQYF | TGTGCCAGCAGCTCCATCGGGACAGATACGCAGTATTTT
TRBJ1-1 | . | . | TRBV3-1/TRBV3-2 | CASSPDGVNTEAFF | TGTGCCAGCAGCCCTGACGGGGTGAACACTGAAGCTTTCTTT
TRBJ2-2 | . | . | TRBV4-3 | CASSQDSYTGELFF | TGCGCCAGCAGCCAAGATAGTTACACCGGGGAGCTGTTTTTT
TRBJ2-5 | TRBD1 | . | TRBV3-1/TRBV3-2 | CASSDGQGTGETQYF | TGTGCCAGCAGCGACGGACAGGGGACGGGGGAGACCCAGTACTTC
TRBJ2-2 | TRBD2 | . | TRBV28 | CASSLHGTSGTGELFF | TGTGCCAGCTCCCTCCACGGGACTAGCGGAACCGGGGAGCTGTTTTTT
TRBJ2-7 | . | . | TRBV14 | CASSHPGSYEQYF | TGTGCCAGCAGCCACCCCGGCTCCTACGAGCAGTACTTC
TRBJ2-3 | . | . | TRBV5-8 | CASRGATDTQYF | TGTGCCAGCAGGGGCGCGACAGATACGCAGTATTTT
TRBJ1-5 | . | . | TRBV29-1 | CSVSQGPSQPQHF | TGCAGCGTTAGCCAGGGTCCTAGTCAGCCCCAGCATTTT
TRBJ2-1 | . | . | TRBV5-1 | CASSLVGLSGDNEQFF | TGCGCCAGCAGCTTGGTCGGCCTTTCGGGGGATAATGAGCAGTTCTTC
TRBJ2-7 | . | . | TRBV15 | CATSRDLYRVNSYEQYF | TGTGCCACCAGCAGAGATCTATATCGGGTTAACTCCTACGAGCAGTACTTC
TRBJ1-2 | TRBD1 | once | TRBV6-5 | CASSLWTGTAVYGYTF | TGTGCCAGCAGTTTGTGGACAGGGACGGCCGTCTATGGCTACACCTTC
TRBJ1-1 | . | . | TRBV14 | CASSLGVLTEAFF | TGTGCCAGCAGCCTGGGCGTCTTGACTGAAGCTTTCTTT
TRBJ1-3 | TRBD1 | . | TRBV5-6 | CASSLGTGGTFSGNTIYF | TGTGCCAGCAGCCTCGGGACAGGGGGAACATTCTCTGGAAACACCATATATTTT
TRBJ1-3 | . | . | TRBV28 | CAYGEGNTIYF | TGTGCCTACGGGGAGGGAAACACCATATATTTT
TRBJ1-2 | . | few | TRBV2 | CASTLGGDYGYTF | TGTGCCAGCACCCTTGGGGGGGACTATGGCTACACCTTC
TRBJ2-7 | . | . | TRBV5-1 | CASRVGQGPYEQYF | TGCGCCAGCAGGGTTGGGCAGGGCCCCTACGAGCAGTACTTC
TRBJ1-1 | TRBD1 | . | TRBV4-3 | CASSSGGRTEAFF | TGCGCCAGCAGTTCAGGGGGCAGGACTGAAGCTTTCTTT
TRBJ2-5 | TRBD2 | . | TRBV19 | CASSLGLAGGQETQYF | TGTGCCAGTAGTTTGGGACTAGCGGGGGGCCAAGAGACCCAGTACTTC
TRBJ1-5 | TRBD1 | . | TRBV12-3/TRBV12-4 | CASSSGGPQHF | TGTGCCAGCAGTTCAGGGGGTCCCCAGCATTTT
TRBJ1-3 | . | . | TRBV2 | CASREVHSGNTIYF | TGTGCCAGCAGAGAAGTTCACTCTGGAAACACCATATATTTT
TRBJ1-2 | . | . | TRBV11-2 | CAIRREFNYGYTF | TGTGCCATTAGGAGGGAGTTTAACTATGGCTACACCTTC